A selection of T cell receptor beta chains follows, all from one sample in a study of T cell responses to AZD1222 COVID-19 vaccine. Profiling relied on immunoSEQ multiplex PCR, and the TCRdb table lists in-frame clones only, not all of them. The sample has some 71,000 clones, nearly 90% seen once. The sequencing used peripheral blood, collected 28 days after the second AZD1222 dose. These receptors originate from an adult who received the AZD1222 COVID-19 vaccine. Both conserved end residues are trimmed from each CDR3. The order of the fields is V gene, D gene, CDR3 protein. The D gene is left open where the match is weak.

>TRBV19|.
ASSIGQGFSGNTIY
>TRBV23-1|TRBD1
AIAPGQGFGYYEQY
>TRBV7-3|TRBD2
ASSLGLAETYEQY
>TRBV3-1/TRBV3-2|.
ASSSRPYTDTQY
>TRBV19|TRBD1
ATKGTGGNGYT
>TRBV11-2|.
ASSLQVGEQY
>TRBV11-3|TRBD1
ASSAQGQGAGYEQY
>TRBV5-6|.
ASSLYSLWGDVYNEQF
>TRBV29-1|TRBD1
SVEVTGTATYEQY
>TRBV4-3|TRBD1
ASSQDQGGGEQY
>TRBV7-9|.
ASSLVEGETQY
>TRBV25-1|.
ASSDSVQQY
>TRBV5-1|.
ASSPDSDPYGYT
>TRBV28|TRBD1
ATFAGTAHGQPQH
>TRBV18|TRBD1
ASSLTGTGGMNEQF
>TRBV7-3|.
ASSSRGAAADTQY
>TRBV5-4|.
ASSLDGDQPQH
>TRBV10-2|.
ATIGFQEPAAF
>TRBV2|.
ASTGAYEQY
>TRBV6-5|TRBD1
ASSRDRGPYYGYT
>TRBV19|.
ASNGAGQSQETQY
>TRBV28|.
ASSSTASRGDTQY
>TRBV4-3|TRBD2
ASSPGTWTSDYEQY
>TRBV7-8|TRBD1
ASSSRQGPTDTQY
>TRBV5-6|.
ASSLAGEGGYT
>TRBV18|TRBD1
ASSPRLDPGGNSPLH
>TRBV5-1|.
ASSPGLAYEQY
>TRBV30|TRBD1
AWAGTGDEKLF
>TRBV19|TRBD2
ATKSGGEQF
>TRBV19|TRBD2
ASSIGTSGRWEQETQY
>TRBV5-1|.
ASSPAGTGAF
>TRBV5-6|.
ASSSLLSSVRGANVLT
>TRBV5-1|.
ASSSSGAAGNTIY
>TRBV7-8|.
ASSLVLGGYEQY
>TRBV5-1|TRBD2
ASSLGLADTDTQY
>TRBV5-1|.
ASSPRTEANTIY
>TRBV5-1|.
ASALVGGTTEAF
>TRBV7-8|.
ASSPRRMNTEAF
>TRBV4-2|.
ASSLLLSSTDTQY
>TRBV10-1|.
ASSDTGEPLGEQF
>TRBV7-2|.
ASSLLGGNTEAF
>TRBV6-2/TRBV6-3|.
ASTPGQTTNEKLF